This paragraph reports one T cell receptor (beta chain). Antigen unknown. Source study methods: A distant-metastasis classifier for papillary thyroid cancer was built using CDR3 differences across clinicopathological groups. MiXCR reprocessed the PCR reads for TCRdb. The V and J calls were not made by the authors but by TCRdb's processing. The data contain around 23,000 clones, around 28% of them singletons. These data originate in a study of metastatic and nonmetastatic thyroid tumors. Study context: Repertoires of blood and of tissue (tumor or nodule) from malignant and benign thyroid patients were compared.

Germline lookup yields CDR1 SGHTA and CDR2 FQGTGA. This CDR3 has 14 residues. V dropped 3 bases and J dropped 5; count of bases not matched to a gene: 5. Findings and limits, study-wide: Significantly greater TCR beta diversity was reportedly found in malignant thyroid tumors than in benign nodules (in blood and tumor).

No treatment of any kind had been given to any patient before thyroid surgery. This sequence originates from a female donor with papillary thyroid cancer or a benign thyroid nodule (not recorded which). Some clones in this sample may be carry-over from other donors' samples. The sequenced material came from blood. J is TRBJ2-7 and V is TRBV7-3, with 9 bases fitting TRBD1. The CDR3 region is CASSLGGQGHEQYF. DNA of the CDR3: TGTGCCAGCAGCTTGGGGGGACAGGGCCACGAGCAGTACTTC. Looking up the rest from reference TRBV7-3 and TRBJ2-7 gives the full variable domain: GAGVSQTPSNKVTEKGKYVELRCDPISGHTALYWYRQSLGQGPEFLIYFQGTGAADDSGLPNDRFFAVRPEGSVSTLKIQRTERGDSAVYLCASSLGGQGHEQYFGPGTRLTVT.